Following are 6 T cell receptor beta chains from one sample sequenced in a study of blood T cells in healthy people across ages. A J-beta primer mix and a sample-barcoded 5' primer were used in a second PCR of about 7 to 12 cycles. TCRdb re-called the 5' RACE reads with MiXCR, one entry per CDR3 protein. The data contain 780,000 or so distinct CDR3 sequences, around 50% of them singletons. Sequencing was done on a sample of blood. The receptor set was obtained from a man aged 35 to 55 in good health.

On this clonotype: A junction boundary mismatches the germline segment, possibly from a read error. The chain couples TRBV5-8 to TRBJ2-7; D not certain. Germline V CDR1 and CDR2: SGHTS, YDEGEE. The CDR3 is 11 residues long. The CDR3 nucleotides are TGTGCCAGCAGCTTGAGTTACGAGCGGTACTTC. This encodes CASSLSYERYF.

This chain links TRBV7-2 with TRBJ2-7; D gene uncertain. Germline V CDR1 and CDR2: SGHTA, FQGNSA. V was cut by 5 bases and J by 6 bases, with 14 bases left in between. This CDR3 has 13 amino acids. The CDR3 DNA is TGTGCCAGCAGCCCCTTGGTAGGTCGCGAGCAGTACTTC. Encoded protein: CASSPLVGREQYF.

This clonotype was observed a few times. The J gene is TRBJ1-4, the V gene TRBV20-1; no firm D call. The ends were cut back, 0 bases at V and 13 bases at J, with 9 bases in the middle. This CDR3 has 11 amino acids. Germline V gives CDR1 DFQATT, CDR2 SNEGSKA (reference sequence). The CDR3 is CSARERAGLFF. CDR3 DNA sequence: TGCAGTGCTAGAGAACGGGCGGGACTGTTTTTT.

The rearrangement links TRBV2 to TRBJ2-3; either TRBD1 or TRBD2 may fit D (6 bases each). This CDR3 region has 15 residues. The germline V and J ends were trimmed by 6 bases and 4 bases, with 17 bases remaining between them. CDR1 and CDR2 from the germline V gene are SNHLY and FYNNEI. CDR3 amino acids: CASSVRRGDADTQYF. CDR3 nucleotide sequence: TGTGCCAGCAGCGTCAGGAGGGGGGACGCAGATACGCAGTATTTT. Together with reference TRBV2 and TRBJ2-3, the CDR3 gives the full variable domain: EPEVTQTPSHQVTQMGQEVILRCVPISNHLYFYWYRQILGQKVEFLVSFYNNEISEKSEIFDDQFSVERPDGSNFTLKIRSTKLEDSAMYFCASSVRRGDADTQYFGPGTRLTVL.

For the CDR3, the DNA is TGTGCCAGCAGTTGGAGTTCATCAGATACGCAGTATTTT. It is translated as CASSWSSSDTQYF. The chain uses TRBV27 and TRBJ2-3; no reliable D call. The CDR3 is made up of 13 amino acids. Germline CDR1 reads MNHEY; CDR2 reads SMNVEV (reference sequence). V was cut by 4 bases and J by 4 bases, with 9 bases left in between.

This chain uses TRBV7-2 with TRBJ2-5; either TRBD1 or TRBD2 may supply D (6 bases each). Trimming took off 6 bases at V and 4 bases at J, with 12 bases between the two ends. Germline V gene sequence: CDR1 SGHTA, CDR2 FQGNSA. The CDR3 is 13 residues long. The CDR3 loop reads CASSRGEGETQYF. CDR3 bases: TGTGCCAGCAGTAGGGGGGAAGGAGAGACCCAGTACTTC.